This T cell receptor beta chain was documented in a study of liver allograft versus peripheral blood T cells. Study background: Recipients' peripheral blood T cell receptor repertoires were compared with those in transplanted livers. Study observations and caveats: Intragraft T cell receptor repertoires of liver allografts were reportedly distinct from those in peripheral blood.

This clonotype was observed once. Its target is not known. The junction differs from germline at one of its ends, possibly a read error. TCRdb re-called the reads with MiXCR, one entry per CDR3 protein. Counted here are 2,800 or so distinct CDR3 sequences, around 15% occurring once; the ten biggest clones make up 20% to 25%. The origin of this receptor is a human patient who had a liver transplant. Some of the T cells may derive from the graft donor.

CDR3 region: CVSSPTPELRAKNIQYF. CDR3 nucleotides: TGTGTCAGCAGCCCGACGCCAGAACTGAGAGCCAAAAACATTCAGTACTTC. The chain joins TRBV14 to TRBJ2-4; D is ambiguous. The CDR3 sequence is 17 residues long. Germline V gene lookup returns CDR1 SGHDN and CDR2 FVKESK.